This T cell receptor beta chain derives from a study of blood T cell repertoires in COVID-19. Study as a whole: Whether acute or convalescent, the COVID-19 samples came from the United States, Italy and Spain.

The CDR3 runs 16 residues. CDR1 SGHVS and CDR2 FNYEAQ come from the germline V gene. V was clipped by 0 bases and J by 6 bases, with 15 bases between them. Sequencing used immunoSEQ multiplex PCR; TCRdb keeps in-frame clones, though not all of them. The sample consists of about 85,000 clones, around 90% of them appearing once. This receptor was taken from a woman of 80 years or more with active or convalescent COVID-19. Sequenced input: peripheral blood. This sequence joins TRBV7-6 and TRBJ1-5; a weak D match, TRBD1 (6 bases). CDR3 in amino acids: CASSLAGNRASQPQHF. The CDR3, as DNA: TGTGCCAGCAGCTTAGCGGGGAACAGGGCTTCTCAGCCCCAGCATTTT.